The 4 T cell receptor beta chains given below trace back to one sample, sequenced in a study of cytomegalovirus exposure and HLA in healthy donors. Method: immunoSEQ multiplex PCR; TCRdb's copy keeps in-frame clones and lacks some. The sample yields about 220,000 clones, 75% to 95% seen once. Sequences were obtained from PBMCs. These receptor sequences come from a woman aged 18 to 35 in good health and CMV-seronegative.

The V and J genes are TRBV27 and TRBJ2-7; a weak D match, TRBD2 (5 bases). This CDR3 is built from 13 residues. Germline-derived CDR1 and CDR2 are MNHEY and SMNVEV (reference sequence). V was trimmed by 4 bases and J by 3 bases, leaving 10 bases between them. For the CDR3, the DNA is TGTGCCAGCAGTTACGGGAAGAACTACGAGCAGTACTTC. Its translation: CASSYGKNYEQYF.

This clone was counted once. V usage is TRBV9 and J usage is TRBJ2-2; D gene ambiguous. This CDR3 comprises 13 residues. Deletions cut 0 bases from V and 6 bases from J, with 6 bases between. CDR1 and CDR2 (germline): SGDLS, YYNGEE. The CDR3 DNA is TGTGCCAGCAGCGTAGAATCGTCCGGGGAGCTGTTTTTT. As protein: CASSVESSGELFF.

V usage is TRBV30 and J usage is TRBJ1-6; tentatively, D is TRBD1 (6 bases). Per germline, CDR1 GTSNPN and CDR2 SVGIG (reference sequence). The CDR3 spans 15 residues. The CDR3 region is CAALGGSSYNSPLHF. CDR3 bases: TGTGCTGCCTTAGGGGGAAGCTCCTATAATTCACCCCTCCACTTT.

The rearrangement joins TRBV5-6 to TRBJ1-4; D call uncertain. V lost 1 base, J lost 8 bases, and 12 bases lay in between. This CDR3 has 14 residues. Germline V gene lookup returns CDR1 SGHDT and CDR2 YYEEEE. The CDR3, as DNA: TGTGCCAGCAGCTTGAGGACTCTAAGGGAAAAACTGTTTTTT. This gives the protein CASSLRTLREKLFF.